The 21 T cell receptor beta chains given below trace back to one sample, sequenced in a study of shared clonotypes between healthy human individuals. Here immunoSEQ multiplex PCR was the method, and the copy in TCRdb shows in-frame clones only, minus some. The sample records almost 750,000 clones, 55% to 80% being singletons. Material: memory CD4+ T cells sorted from blood. Subset reported: CD45RA-negative fraction. These receptors all come from a woman aged 25 to 39 in good health.

This chain joins TRBV28 and TRBJ2-3, with TRBD2 identical over 10 bases. The germline CDR1 and CDR2 sequences are MDHEN and SYDVKM. CDR3 length: 15 residues. Trimming at V came to 2 bases and at J to 3 bases, leaving 2 bases not matched to a gene. The CDR3 sequence is CASSLELAGTDTQYF. As DNA, the CDR3 is TGTGCCAGCAGTTTAGAACTAGCGGGAACAGATACGCAGTATTTT.

The chain joins TRBV4-2 to TRBJ2-3; D is possibly TRBD1 (6 bases). The CDR3 length is 17 residues. Between the trimmed V and J ends, which lost 5 bases and 6 bases, there was a span of 24 bases. The germline CDR1 and CDR2 sequences are LGHNA and YNFKEQ. CDR3 loop: CASSLVPGQSLGDTQYF. The DNA for the CDR3 is TGTGCCAGCAGCTTGGTACCAGGACAGAGCCTAGGCGATACGCAGTATTTT.

In its sample, this clone was seen a few times. Other DNA variants within this sample encode the same CDR3. The V and J genes are TRBV4-2 and TRBJ1-5, with TRBD1 matching 11 bases. The CDR3 has 15 amino acids. In germline, CDR1 is LGHNA, CDR2 YNFKEQ. V lost 1 base and J lost 6; bases outside the gene matches: 2. The DNA of the CDR3 is TGTGCCAGCAGCCAAGCTGGGACAGGGGGTCAGCCCCAGCATTTT. This codes for CASSQAGTGGQPQHF.

This CDR3 is CASSMPGQGHEKLFF. For the CDR3, the DNA is TGTGCCAGTAGTATGCCGGGACAGGGTCATGAAAAACTGTTTTTT. The gene calls are TRBV19 and TRBJ1-4; 9 bases are shared with TRBD1. The germline V gene has CDR1 LNHDA and CDR2 SQIVND (reference sequence). V lost 3 bases to trimming and J lost 6 bases; unmatched junction nucleotides: 5. The length of the CDR3 is 15 residues. The full variable domain, rest sourced from reference TRBV19 and TRBJ1-4, is DGGITQSPKYLFRKEGQNVTLSCEQNLNHDAMYWYRQDPGQGLRLIYYSQIVNDFQKGDIAEGYSVSREKKESFPLTVTSAQKNPTAFYLCASSMPGQGHEKLFFGSGTQLSVL.

V usage is TRBV4-1 and J usage is TRBJ2-7; D possibly corresponds to TRBD2 (6 bases). The CDR3 spans 14 residues. Germline CDR1 is MGHRA and CDR2 is YSYEKL. Trimming took 2 bases from V and 9 from J, leaving 17 bases between them. The CDR3 sequence: CASSQPGTPVGQYF. In DNA, the CDR3 is TGCGCCAGCAGCCAACCCGGGACTCCCGTTGGGCAGTACTTC.

V is TRBV15 and J is TRBJ2-4; possible D gene TRBD2, 6 bases. CDR1 LNHNV and CDR2 YYDKDF come from the germline V gene (reference sequence). The V gene lost 5 bases and the J gene lost 0 bases, with 17 bases spanning the gap. The CDR3 length is 17 residues. The CDR3: CATSGVPWGVAKNIQYF. CDR3 in DNA: TGTGCCACCAGCGGGGTCCCATGGGGGGTAGCCAAAAACATTCAGTACTTC.

The chain joins TRBV9 to TRBJ2-3; D is perhaps TRBD1 (6 bases). The CDR3 is 14 residues long. Germline V gives CDR1 SGDLS, CDR2 YYNGEE. With 2 bases removed from V and 1 base from J, the gap between germline ends came to 8 bases. The CDR3: CASSVRTGTDTQYF. For the CDR3, the DNA is TGTGCCAGCAGCGTGAGGACAGGCACAGATACGCAGTATTTT.

The chain joins TRBV27 to TRBJ2-7, with D perhaps given as TRBD1 or TRBD2 (5 bases each). Trimming left V 6 bases short and J 5 bases short, with 17 bases between. The CDR3 totals 14 residues. Germline CDR1 and CDR2: MNHEY and SMNVEV (reference sequence). CDR3 sequence reads: CASRGRVGSHEQYF. CDR3 coding DNA: TGTGCCAGCAGGGGGCGGGTGGGTTCCCACGAGCAGTACTTC.

Concerning this clone itself: At the DNA level, this CDR3 is encoded by other sequences in the same sample as well. The V call is TRBV6-5, the J call TRBJ1-1; 9 bases match TRBD1. The trim removed 2 bases at V and 5 bases at J, leaving 3 bases unmatched. Germline V CDR1 and CDR2: MNHEY, SVGAGI. The CDR3 runs to 14 residues. The CDR3 protein is CASSYPGQGTEAFF. The CDR3 DNA follows: TGTGCCAGCAGTTACCCCGGACAGGGGACTGAAGCTTTCTTT.

The chain joins TRBV2 to TRBJ2-5, with 10 positions matching TRBD1. The CDR3 loop spans 17 amino acids. The trim removed 6 bases at V and 9 bases at J, leaving 19 bases unmatched. The germline gives CDR1 SNHLY, CDR2 FYNNEI. CDR3 in DNA: TGTGCCAGCAGGTTGGACAGGGGGAGTCGGAGGGGAGACCCCCAGTACTTC. Amino acids: CASRLDRGSRRGDPQYF.

This chain uses TRBV19 with TRBJ2-7; 7 bases align to TRBD2. The V gene end was trimmed by 4 bases and the J gene end by 0 bases; junction bases not matched to a gene: 3. The CDR3 extends over 14 amino acids. The V gene's germline CDR1 is LNHDA and CDR2 SQIVND (reference sequence). In DNA form, the CDR3 reads TGTGCCAGTAGTAGCGGGGACTACTCCTACGAGCAGTACTTC. Its protein product is CASSSGDYSYEQYF. The full variable domain, in which reference TRBV19 and TRBJ2-7 provide the parts outside the CDR3, is DGGITQSPKYLFRKEGQNVTLSCEQNLNHDAMYWYRQDPGQGLRLIYYSQIVNDFQKGDIAEGYSVSREKKESFPLTVTSAQKNPTAFYLCASSSGDYSYEQYFGPGTRLTVT.

This sequence joins TRBV30 and TRBJ2-3; D gene ambiguous. The V end was cut by 3 bases, the J end by 5 bases, with 15 bases between. CDR1 is GTSNPN and CDR2 is SVGIG in the germline V gene (reference sequence). The CDR3 has 14 residues. The CDR3, as DNA: TGTGCCTGGAGCAAGGCGTCCGAAAGAGATACGCAGTATTTT. This gives the protein CAWSKASERDTQYF.

This clone was counted only a few times. The J gene is TRBJ1-2, the V gene TRBV5-1; D might be TRBD1 (6 bases). This CDR3 comprises 14 residues. V was trimmed by 6 bases and J by 3 bases, leaving 15 bases between them. Per the germline V gene, CDR1 is SGHRS and CDR2 is YFSETQ. Here the CDR3 DNA reads TGCGCCAGCAATCCGGATCCAGGGGACTATGGCTACACCTTC. Its protein product is CASNPDPGDYGYTF.

The chain is built from TRBV2 and TRBJ2-3; D unclear. Germline V CDR1 and CDR2: SNHLY, FYNNEI. The CDR3 has 16 residues. Trimming left V 3 bases short and J 0 bases short, with 13 bases between. The CDR3 loop is CASSEWEHFSTDTQYF. In nucleotides, the CDR3 is TGTGCCAGCAGTGAGTGGGAACATTTTAGCACAGATACGCAGTATTTT.

This clone was seen a few times. The chain uses TRBV15 and TRBJ2-2; the D gene is possibly TRBD2 (5 bases). Trimming stripped 1 base from V and 0 bases from J, with 9 bases between. This CDR3 region has 16 residues. CDR1 and CDR2 (germline): LNHNV, YYDKDF (reference sequence). CDR3 DNA: TGTGCCACCAGCAGAGGAGGGCCACCGAACACCGGGGAGCTGTTTTTT. Its translation: CATSRGGPPNTGELFF.

This clone was counted a few times. The V call is TRBV7-9, the J call TRBJ2-4; D tentatively reads TRBD1 or TRBD2 (5 bases each). CDR1 SEHNR and CDR2 FQNEAQ come from the germline V gene (reference sequence). This CDR3 spans 16 amino acids. Trimming left V 5 bases short and J 2 bases short, with 16 bases between. DNA for the CDR3: TGTGCCAGCAGCCCCGGGACGGGCCTCACCAAAAACATTCAGTACTTC. It yields the protein CASSPGTGLTKNIQYF.

This rearrangement joins TRBV2 to TRBJ1-1; D remains ambiguous. CDR1 and CDR2 (germline): SNHLY, FYNNEI. The CDR3 contains 13 residues. The V end was cut by 8 bases, the J end by 8 bases, with 18 bases between. As DNA, the CDR3 is TGTGCCAGCGGTATTTCACACCTTGGAGAAGCTTTCTTT. It yields the protein CASGISHLGEAFF.

The chain has TRBV7-3 and TRBJ2-3; 7 bases fit TRBD2. The germline CDR1 and CDR2 sequences are SGHTA and FQGTGA. CDR3 length equals 17 residues. Trimming removed 5 bases from V and 4 bases from J; junction bases left unmatched: 15. The CDR3 bases are TGTGCCAGCAGCCTCTCTAGCGGATCCCCCAGGGCAGATACGCAGTATTTT. Amino acid sequence: CASSLSSGSPRADTQYF. Filled out from reference TRBV7-3 and TRBJ2-3, the complete variable domain reads GAGVSQTPSNKVTEKGKYVELRCDPISGHTALYWYRQSLGQGPEFLIYFQGTGAADDSGLPNDRFFAVRPEGSVSTLKIQRTERGDSAVYLCASSLSSGSPRADTQYFGPGTRLTVL.

This clone has just a few counts. The chain couples TRBV10-1 to TRBJ2-1, with D hard to call. Per the germline V gene, CDR1 is WNHNN and CDR2 is SYGVQD (reference sequence). Trimming pared 0 bases from V and 14 bases from J, leaving 14 bases between. The CDR3 loop spans 13 amino acids. CDR3 nucleotides: TGCGCCAGCAGTGAGTCGATCCTCGAATCGGAGTTCTTC. Protein sequence: CASSESILESEFF.

This chain links TRBV5-1 with TRBJ2-6; TRBD2 matches 8 bases. CDR1 SGHRS and CDR2 YFSETQ come from the germline V gene. V lost 3 bases, J lost 1 base, and 6 bases stayed unmatched. The CDR3 is 17 amino acids. CDR3: CASSWNSGTSGANVLTF. CDR3 DNA: TGCGCCAGCAGCTGGAATAGCGGGACGTCTGGGGCCAACGTCCTGACTTTC. The entire variable domain, with the rest obtained from reference TRBV5-1 and TRBJ2-6, is as follows: KAGVTQTPRYLIKTRGQQVTLSCSPISGHRSVSWYQQTPGQGLQFLFEYFSETQRNKGNFPGRFSGRQFSNSRSEMNVSTLELGDSALYLCASSWNSGTSGANVLTFGAGSRLTVL.

The chain joins TRBV13 to TRBJ1-1, with 7 bases matching TRBD1. V was pared by 6 bases and J by 4 bases, with 8 bases of the junction left unmatched. The CDR3 covers 14 residues. Germline V CDR1 and CDR2: PRHDT, FYEKMQ (reference sequence). CDR3 amino acids: CASSSRGQGTEAFF. The CDR3 region has the DNA TGTGCCAGCAGTTCAAGGGGGCAGGGCACTGAAGCTTTCTTT.